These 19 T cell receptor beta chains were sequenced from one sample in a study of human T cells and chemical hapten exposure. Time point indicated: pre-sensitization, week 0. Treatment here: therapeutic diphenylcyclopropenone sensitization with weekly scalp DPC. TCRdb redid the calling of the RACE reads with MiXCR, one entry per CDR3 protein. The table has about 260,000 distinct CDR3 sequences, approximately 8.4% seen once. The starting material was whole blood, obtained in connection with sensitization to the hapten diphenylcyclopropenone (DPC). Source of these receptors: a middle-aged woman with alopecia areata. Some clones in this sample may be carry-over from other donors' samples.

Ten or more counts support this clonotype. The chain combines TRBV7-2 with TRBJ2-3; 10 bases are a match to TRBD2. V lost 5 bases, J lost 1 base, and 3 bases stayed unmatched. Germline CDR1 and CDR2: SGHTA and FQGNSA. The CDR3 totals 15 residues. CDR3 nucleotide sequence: TGTGCCAGCAGCATCCTAGCGGGGGGCACAGATACGCAGTATTTT. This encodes CASSILAGGTDTQYF.

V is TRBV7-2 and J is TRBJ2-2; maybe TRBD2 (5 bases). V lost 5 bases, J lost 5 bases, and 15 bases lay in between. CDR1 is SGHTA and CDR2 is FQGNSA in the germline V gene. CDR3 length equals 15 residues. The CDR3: CASSHGRPGTGELFF. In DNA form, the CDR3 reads TGTGCCAGCAGCCACGGACGGCCGGGGACCGGGGAGCTGTTTTTT.

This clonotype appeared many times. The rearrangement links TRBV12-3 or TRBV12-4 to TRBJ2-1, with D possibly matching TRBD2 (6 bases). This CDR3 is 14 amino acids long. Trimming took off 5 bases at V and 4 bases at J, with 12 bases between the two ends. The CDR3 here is CASSPRGDYNEQFF. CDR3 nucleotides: TGTGCCAGCAGTCCCCGCGGGGATTACAATGAGCAGTTCTTC.

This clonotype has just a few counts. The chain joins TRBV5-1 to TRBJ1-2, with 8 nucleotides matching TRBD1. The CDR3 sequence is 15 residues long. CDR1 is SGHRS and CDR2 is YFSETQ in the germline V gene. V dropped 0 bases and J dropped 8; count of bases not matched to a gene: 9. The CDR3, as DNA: TGCGCCAGCAGCTTGGCCGCAGGGGGCTCGAGGGGCTACACCTTC. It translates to CASSLAAGGSRGYTF.

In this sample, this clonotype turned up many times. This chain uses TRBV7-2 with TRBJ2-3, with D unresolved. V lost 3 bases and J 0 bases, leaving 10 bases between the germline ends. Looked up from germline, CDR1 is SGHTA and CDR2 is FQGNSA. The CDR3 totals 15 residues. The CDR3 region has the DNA TGTGCCAGCAGCTTCGCGGTGACTAGCACAGATACGCAGTATTTT. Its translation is CASSFAVTSTDTQYF. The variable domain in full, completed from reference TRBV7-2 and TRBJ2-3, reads GAGVSQSPSNKVTEKGKDVELRCDPISGHTALYWYRQSLGQGLEFLIYFQGNSAPDKSGLPSDRFSAERTGGSVSTLTIQRTQQEDSAVYLCASSFAVTSTDTQYFGPGTRLTVL.

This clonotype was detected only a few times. The CDR3 sequence is CASSLDHTGELFF. CDR3 nucleotide sequence: TGTGCCAGCAGCCTGGACCACACCGGGGAGCTGTTTTTT. The rearrangement joins TRBV7-3 to TRBJ2-2; D gene unclear. The length of the CDR3 is 13 residues. Per the germline V gene, CDR1 is SGHTA and CDR2 is FQGTGA. The V end was cut by 5 bases, the J end by 3 bases, with 7 bases between. Combining the CDR3 with reference TRBV7-3 and TRBJ2-2 gives the whole variable domain GAGVSQTPSNKVTEKGKYVELRCDPISGHTALYWYRQSLGQGPEFLIYFQGTGAADDSGLPNDRFFAVRPEGSVSTLKIQRTERGDSAVYLCASSLDHTGELFFGEGSRLTVL.

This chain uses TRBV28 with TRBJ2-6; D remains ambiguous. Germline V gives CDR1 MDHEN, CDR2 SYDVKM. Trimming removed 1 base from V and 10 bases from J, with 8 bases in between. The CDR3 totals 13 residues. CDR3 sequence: CASSLSDLNVLTF. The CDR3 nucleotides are TGTGCCAGCAGTTTATCGGATCTGAACGTCCTGACTTTC.

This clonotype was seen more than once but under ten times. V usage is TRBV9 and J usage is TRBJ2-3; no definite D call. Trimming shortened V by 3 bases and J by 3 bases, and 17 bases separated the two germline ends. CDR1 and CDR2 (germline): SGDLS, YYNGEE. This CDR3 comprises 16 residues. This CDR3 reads CASSARTGSRTDTQYF. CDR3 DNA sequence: TGTGCCAGCAGCGCCAGGACCGGGTCTAGAACAGATACGCAGTATTTT.

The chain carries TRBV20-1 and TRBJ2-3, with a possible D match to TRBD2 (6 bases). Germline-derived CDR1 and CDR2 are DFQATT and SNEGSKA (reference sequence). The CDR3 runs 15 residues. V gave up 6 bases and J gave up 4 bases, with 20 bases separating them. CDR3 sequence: CSAPVATGDADTQYF. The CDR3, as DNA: TGCAGTGCGCCGGTAGCGACGGGAGACGCAGATACGCAGTATTTT.

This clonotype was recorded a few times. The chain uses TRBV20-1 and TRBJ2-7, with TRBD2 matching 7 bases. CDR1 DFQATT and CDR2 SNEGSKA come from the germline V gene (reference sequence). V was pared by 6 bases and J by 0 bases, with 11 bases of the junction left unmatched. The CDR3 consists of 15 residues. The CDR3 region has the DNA TGCAGTGCAACACCCGGGACTACACCCTCCTACGAGCAGTACTTC. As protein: CSATPGTTPSYEQYF.

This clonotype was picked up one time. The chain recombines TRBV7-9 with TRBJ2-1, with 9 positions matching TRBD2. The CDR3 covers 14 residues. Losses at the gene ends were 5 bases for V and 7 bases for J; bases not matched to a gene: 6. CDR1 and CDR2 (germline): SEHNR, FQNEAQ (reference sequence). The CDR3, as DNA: TGTGCCAGCAGCCCAAGGACTAGCGCAAATGAGCAGTTCTTC. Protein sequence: CASSPRTSANEQFF.

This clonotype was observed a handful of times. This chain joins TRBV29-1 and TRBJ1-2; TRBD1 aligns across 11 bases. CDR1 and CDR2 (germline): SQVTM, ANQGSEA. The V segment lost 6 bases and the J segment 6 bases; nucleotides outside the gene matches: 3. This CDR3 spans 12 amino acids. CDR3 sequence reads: CSVGQGADGYTF. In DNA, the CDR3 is TGCAGCGTCGGACAGGGGGCGGATGGCTACACCTTC.

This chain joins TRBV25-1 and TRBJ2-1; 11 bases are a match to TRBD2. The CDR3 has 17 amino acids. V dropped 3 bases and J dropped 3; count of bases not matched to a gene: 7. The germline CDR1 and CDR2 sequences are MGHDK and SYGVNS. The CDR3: CASSDQRLAGFYNEQFF. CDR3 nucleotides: TGTGCCAGCAGTGACCAAAGACTAGCGGGATTCTACAATGAGCAGTTCTTC.

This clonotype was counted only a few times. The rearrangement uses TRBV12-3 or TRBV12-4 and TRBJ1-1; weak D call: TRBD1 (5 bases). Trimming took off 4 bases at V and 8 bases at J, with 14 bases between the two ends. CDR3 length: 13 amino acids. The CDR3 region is CASSSVGTAEAFF. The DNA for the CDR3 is TGTGCCAGCAGTTCAGTGGGGACGGCAGAAGCTTTCTTT.

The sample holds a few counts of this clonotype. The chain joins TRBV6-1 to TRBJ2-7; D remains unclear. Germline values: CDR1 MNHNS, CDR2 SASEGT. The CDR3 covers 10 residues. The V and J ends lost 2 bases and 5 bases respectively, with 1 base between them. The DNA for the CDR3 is TGTGCCAGCAGTGAAAACGAGCAGTACTTC. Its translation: CASSENEQYF.

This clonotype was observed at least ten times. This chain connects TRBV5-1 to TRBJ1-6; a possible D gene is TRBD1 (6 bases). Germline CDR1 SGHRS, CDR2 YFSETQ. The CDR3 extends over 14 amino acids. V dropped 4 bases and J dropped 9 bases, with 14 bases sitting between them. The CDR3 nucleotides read TGCGCCAGCAGCCCGGACGGGGGCGGTTCACCCCTCCACTTT. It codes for CASSPDGGGSPLHF.

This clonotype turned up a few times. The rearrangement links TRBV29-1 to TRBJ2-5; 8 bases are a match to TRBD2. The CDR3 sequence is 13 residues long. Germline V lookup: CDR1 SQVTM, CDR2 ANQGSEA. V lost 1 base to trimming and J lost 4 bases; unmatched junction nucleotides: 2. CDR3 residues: CSVEGLAGETQYF. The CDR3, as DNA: TGCAGCGTTGAAGGCCTAGCGGGAGAGACCCAGTACTTC.

CDR3 in amino acids: CASSLQADQPQHF. CDR3 nucleotides: TGTGCCAGCAGCTTACAAGCAGATCAGCCCCAGCATTTT. The V call is TRBV7-2, the J call TRBJ1-5; D is unclear. In germline, CDR1 is SGHTA, CDR2 FQGNSA. The CDR3 is made up of 13 amino acids. The V end lost 2 bases, the J end lost 5 bases, and 7 bases lay between the germline ends.

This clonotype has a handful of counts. The CDR3 DNA reads as TGTGCCAGCAGCTCAGGACTAGCGAACGTCCTAAGGAATGAGCAGTTCTTC. It specifies CASSSGLANVLRNEQFF. This chain joins TRBV7-2 and TRBJ2-1, with TRBD2 matching 9 bases. Germline V gene sequence: CDR1 SGHTA, CDR2 FQGNSA. This CDR3 comprises 17 residues. Unmatched junction bases numbered 14, after V lost 4 bases and J lost 7 bases.